Listed here are 27 T cell receptor beta chains from one sample, sequenced in a study of cytomegalovirus exposure and HLA in healthy donors. Vbeta (60) and Jbeta (13) primers were used in the PCR. TCRdb's copy holds only in-frame clones and misses some; the assay was immunoSEQ multiplex PCR. The sample holds fewer than 80,000 clones; approximately 75% are singletons and the top ten take more than 20%. Sequencing was performed on PBMCs. The receptors here all came from a man aged 45-60 years in good health and CMV-seropositive.

Note on this clone: The final CDR3 position lacks the conserved phenylalanine or tryptophan, pointing to a likely read error. No DNA is shown, since the ends of the CDR3 on it are uncertain; the CDR3 is the one TCRdb lists. The gene calls are TRBV30 and TRBJ1-1; the D call in the table, TRBD1, was not verified against the DNA. The CDR3 has 12 residues if both end residues are counted. Germline V gene lookup returns CDR1 GTSNPN and CDR2 SVGIG (reference sequence). The CDR3 protein is CAWSQGSTEALV.

This chain uses TRBV7-6 with TRBJ1-4; tentative D call: TRBD1 (6 bases). V was trimmed by 4 bases and J by 4 bases, leaving 13 bases between them. CDR1 and CDR2 (germline): SGHVS, FNYEAQ. The CDR3 is made up of 15 amino acids. In nucleotides, the CDR3 is TGTGCCAGCAGCTATGGACAGACAAATAATGAAAAACTGTTTTTT. Amino acids: CASSYGQTNNEKLFF. The whole variable domain, filled in from reference TRBV7-6 and TRBJ1-4, reads GAGVSQSPRYKVTKRGQDVALRCDPISGHVSLYWYRQALGQGPEFLTYFNYEAQQDKSGLPNDRFSAERPEGSISTLTIQRTEQRDSAMYRCASSYGQTNNEKLFFGSGTQLSVL.

The gene calls are TRBV30 and TRBJ2-3; weak D call: TRBD2 (6 bases). This CDR3 comprises 14 residues. In germline, CDR1 is GTSNPN, CDR2 SVGIG (reference sequence). Trimming took off 4 bases at V and 7 bases at J, with 18 bases between the two ends. In DNA, the CDR3 is TGTGCCTGGACGTGGAGGGAGCCCTCCTATACGCAGTATTTT. As protein: CAWTWREPSYTQYF.

The chain employs TRBV19 and TRBJ1-2; 7 positions match TRBD1. CDR1 is LNHDA and CDR2 is SQIVND in the germline V gene (reference sequence). The V and J ends lost 4 bases and 0 bases, in that order; junction bases with no gene match: 14. This CDR3 has 18 amino acids. For the CDR3, the DNA is TGTGCCAGTAGTACACCGACAGGGCCGGGCGCTGCTAACTATGGCTACACCTTC. Translation gives CASSTPTGPGAANYGYTF.

This chain links TRBV27 with TRBJ1-1; 9 positions match TRBD1. CDR1 MNHEY and CDR2 SMNVEV come from the germline V gene (reference sequence). The CDR3 covers 16 residues. With V trimmed by 3 bases and J by 1 base, 6 bases remained unmatched. The CDR3 is CASSFNRGPGNTEAFF. In nucleotides, the CDR3 is TGTGCCAGCAGTTTTAACAGGGGGCCTGGGAACACTGAAGCTTTCTTT.

The rearrangement uses TRBV27 and TRBJ2-1; 7 positions agree with TRBD2. The CDR3 sequence is 16 residues long. V shed 6 bases, J shed 0 bases, and the junction held 8 bases outside the gene matches. CDR1 MNHEY and CDR2 SMNVEV come from the germline V gene (reference sequence). The CDR3 bases are TGTGCCAGCAGGAGAAGCGGGGCGAGCTCCTACAATGAGCAGTTCTTC. Protein: CASRRSGASSYNEQFF.

Note on this clone: The sample has other DNA sequences that encode this CDR3 too. The chain couples TRBV6-4 to TRBJ1-1, with a possible D match to TRBD1 (5 bases). The ends were cut back, 5 bases at V and 4 bases at J, with 14 bases in the middle. The germline gives CDR1 MRHNA, CDR2 SNTAGT. This CDR3 spans 14 amino acids. The CDR3 here is CASSYGAGGTEAFF. Here the CDR3 DNA reads TGTGCCAGCAGTTACGGCGCGGGGGGCACTGAAGCTTTCTTT.

The chain carries TRBV21-1 and TRBJ2-7; no DNA check was done on the table's D call, TRBD2. TRBV21-1 is listed as a pseudogene. The CDR3 covers 17 residues. This CDR3 is CASSKDEGRFDSYEQYF. As DNA, the CDR3 is TGTGCCAGCAGCAAAGACGAGGGCAGGTTTGACTCCTACGAGCAGTACTTC.

This clone was recorded a few times. This sequence joins TRBV7-8 and TRBJ1-1, with a possible D match to TRBD1 (6 bases). Deletions cut 2 bases from V and 4 bases from J, with 17 bases between. Germline assignment: CDR1 SGHVS and CDR2 FQNEAQ. This CDR3 comprises 16 residues. The DNA for the CDR3 is TGTGCCAGCAGCTTAAGCTCAGGGGTCCATGGCACTGAAGCTTTCTTT. This sequence encodes CASSLSSGVHGTEAFF.

The table lists this clone with a count of one. This chain connects TRBV10-2 to TRBJ2-7; 8 bases fit TRBD2. V was clipped by 7 bases and J by 0 bases; unmatched bases: 8. The CDR3 sequence is 15 residues long. Germline V gene sequence: CDR1 WSHSY, CDR2 SAAADI. CDR3: CASNQRGPLSYEQYF. The CDR3 nucleotides are TGCGCCAGCAATCAGCGGGGGCCCCTCTCCTACGAGCAGTACTTC.

The CDR3 DNA reads TGCGCCAGCAGCTTGACCAGGACTAGCGGCTACGAGCAGTACTTC. This translates into CASSLTRTSGYEQYF. V is TRBV5-1 and J is TRBJ2-7, with 10 bases that match TRBD2. Germline V CDR1 and CDR2: SGHRS, YFSETQ. The CDR3 loop spans 15 amino acids. The trim removed 1 base at V and 3 bases at J, leaving 4 bases unmatched.

This clone has a handful of counts. V and J are TRBV6-1 and TRBJ2-5; 8 bases map to TRBD2. This CDR3 contains 14 residues. Trimming removed 5 bases from V and 5 bases from J; junction bases left unmatched: 7. Germline CDR1 is MNHNS and CDR2 is SASEGT. The CDR3 reads CASSYSGVGETQYF. The CDR3 bases are TGTGCCAGCAGTTATAGCGGGGTTGGGGAGACCCAGTACTTC.

V is TRBV7-8 and J is TRBJ1-1; 10 bases agree with TRBD1. The CDR3 is 19 residues long. The germline CDR1 and CDR2 sequences are SGHVS and FQNEAQ. The junction had 14 bases not matched to a gene; V was cut back by 2 bases and J by 2 bases. The CDR3 DNA is TGTGCCAGCAGCTTACGCCGCCTCGGGACAGGGGCTGATAACACTGAAGCTTTCTTT. The encoded protein is CASSLRRLGTGADNTEAFF.

The DNA for the CDR3 is TGTGCCAGCAGACGGGACAGGTCCCAGGCCAATGAGCAGTTCTTC. It encodes CASRRDRSQANEQFF. The chain joins TRBV28 to TRBJ2-1; 8 bases agree with TRBD1. This CDR3 comprises 15 residues. CDR1 is MDHEN and CDR2 is SYDVKM in the germline V gene. Trimming took 6 bases from V and 6 from J; bases not matched to a gene: 10.

The chain joins TRBV6-5 to TRBJ1-2; D call uncertain. The CDR3 sequence is 15 residues long. Germline loops: CDR1 MNHEY, CDR2 SVGAGI. Between the trimmed V and J ends, which lost 0 bases and 2 bases, there was a span of 10 bases. The CDR3 is CASSYSRLKNYGYTF. CDR3 in DNA: TGTGCCAGCAGTTACTCGAGGCTGAAGAACTATGGCTACACCTTC.

The V and J genes are TRBV29-1 and TRBJ2-7, with D possibly TRBD1 on 6 matching bases. The CDR3 runs to 13 residues. Trimming shortened V by 1 base and J by 2 bases, and 9 bases separated the two germline ends. CDR1 is SQVTM, CDR2 ANQGSEA, per germline. The CDR3 loop is CSVEGRTAYEQYF. The CDR3 region has the DNA TGCAGCGTTGAAGGGCGGACAGCCTACGAGCAGTACTTC.

V gene TRBV30 combines with J gene TRBJ2-4; 7 nucleotides match TRBD2. CDR1 GTSNPN and CDR2 SVGIG come from the germline V gene (reference sequence). CDR3 length: 16 residues. V gave up 0 bases and J gave up 7 bases; unmatched junction bases: 12. The CDR3 nucleotides are TGTGCCTGGAGTGTAAGCGGGACTACACGAAATAACATTCAGTACTTC. This translates into CAWSVSGTTRNNIQYF.

The chain is built from TRBV5-4 and TRBJ2-3; tentative D call: TRBD2 (6 bases). V shed 4 bases and J shed 4 bases, with 10 bases lying between them. This CDR3 is built from 13 residues. Looked up from germline, CDR1 is SGHNT and CDR2 is YYREEE (reference sequence). CDR3 sequence reads: CASSGRDSDTQYF. CDR3 coding DNA: TGTGCCAGCAGCGGCCGGGACTCAGATACGCAGTATTTT.

The rearrangement uses TRBV5-4 and TRBJ2-3; the match to TRBD1 covers 9 bases. After removal of 4 bases from V and 1 base from J, the junction contained 7 bases not matched to a gene. CDR3 length: 16 amino acids. Germline CDR1 and CDR2: SGHNT and YYREEE (reference sequence). The CDR3 loop is CASSGRQGVGTDTQYF. The CDR3 DNA sequence: TGTGCCAGCAGCGGAAGACAGGGGGTCGGCACAGATACGCAGTATTTT.

This CDR3 is CASSLRWQGVLEQYF. The DNA for the CDR3 is TGTGCCAGCAGCTTACGGTGGCAGGGGGTACTCGAGCAGTACTTC. V gene TRBV7-9 combines with J gene TRBJ2-7; TRBD1 matches 7 bases. J lost 6 bases, V lost 2 bases, and 10 bases had no gene match. Germline CDR1 and CDR2: SEHNR and FQNEAQ (reference sequence). This CDR3 has 15 amino acids.

The chain joins TRBV15 to TRBJ2-1; TRBD2 aligns across 9 bases. Losses at the gene ends were 3 bases for V and 5 bases for J; bases not matched to a gene: 5. The CDR3 is made up of 15 amino acids. Germline V CDR1 and CDR2: LNHNV, YYDKDF (reference sequence). CDR3 amino acids: CATSSSGTSHNEQFF. In DNA form, the CDR3 reads TGTGCCACCAGCAGCTCCGGGACTAGCCACAATGAGCAGTTCTTC.

This rearrangement joins TRBV1 to TRBJ1-4. TRBV1 is a listed pseudogene. The CDR3 runs 13 residues. DNA of the CDR3: TGCACCAGCAGCCAAGAACCCGGTGAAAAACTGTTTTTT. This codes for CTSSQEPGEKLFF.

The J gene is TRBJ1-1, the V gene TRBV30; tentatively, D is TRBD1 (6 bases). The CDR3 has 15 amino acids. Trimming removed 3 bases at V and 5 bases at J, with 19 bases between. CDR1 is GTSNPN and CDR2 is SVGIG in the germline V gene (reference sequence). The CDR3 region is CAWRGRTAGQTEAFF. In nucleotides, the CDR3 is TGTGCCTGGAGGGGACGGACAGCAGGGCAAACTGAAGCTTTCTTT.

The chain uses TRBV6-1 and TRBJ1-3; no clear D. The CDR3 has 14 residues. The V gene lost 8 bases and the J gene lost 0 bases, with 11 bases spanning the gap. The V gene's germline CDR1 is MNHNS and CDR2 SASEGT. CDR3 bases: TGTGCCAGCCAGAGGCTAGGCTCTGGAAACACCATATATTTT. As protein: CASQRLGSGNTIYF.

The chain uses TRBV11-2 and TRBJ2-7; 10 positions agree with TRBD1. CDR1 SGHAT and CDR2 FQNNGV come from the germline V gene. CDR3 length equals 14 residues. The J segment lost 3 bases and the V segment lost 5 bases, leaving 4 bases of the junction unmatched. The CDR3 spells CASSLDRGLYEQYF. In DNA, the CDR3 is TGTGCCAGCAGCCTTGACAGGGGGCTCTACGAGCAGTACTTC.

V usage is TRBV7-7 and J usage is TRBJ2-3; TRBD2 matches 9 bases. J was trimmed by 2 bases and V by 3 bases; bases with no gene match: 6. CDR3 length: 16 residues. The germline CDR1 and CDR2 sequences are SSHAT and FNYEAQ (reference sequence). CDR3 amino acids: CASSLGSGGPTDTQYF. CDR3 nucleotides: TGTGCCAGCAGCTTGGGGAGCGGGGGGCCCACAGATACGCAGTATTTT.

The J gene is TRBJ2-4, the V gene TRBV30, with D maybe TRBD2 (6 bases). Germline CDR1 reads GTSNPN; CDR2 reads SVGIG (reference sequence). The V end lost 4 bases, the J end lost 2 bases, and 12 bases lay between the germline ends. This CDR3 is 14 amino acids long. CDR3 DNA: TGTGCCTGGACGGAAGGGACTTCCAAAAACATTCAGTACTTC. The encoded protein is CAWTEGTSKNIQYF.